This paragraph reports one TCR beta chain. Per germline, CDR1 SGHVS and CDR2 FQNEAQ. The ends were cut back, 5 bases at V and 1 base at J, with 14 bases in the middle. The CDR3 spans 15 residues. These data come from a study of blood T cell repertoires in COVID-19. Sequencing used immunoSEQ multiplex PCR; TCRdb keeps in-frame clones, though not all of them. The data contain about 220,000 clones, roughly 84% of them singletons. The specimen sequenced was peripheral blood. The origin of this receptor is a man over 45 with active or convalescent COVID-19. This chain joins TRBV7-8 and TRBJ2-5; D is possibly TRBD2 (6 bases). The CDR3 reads CASSGLAYIQETQYF. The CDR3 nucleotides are TGTGCCAGCAGCGGGCTAGCGTATATCCAAGAGACCCAGTACTTC.